This passage covers 29 T cell receptor beta chains from one sample sequenced in a study of radiation and T cells in renal cell carcinoma. Time point defined: baseline pretreatment blood. Treatment of the sample: 15 Gy SBRT to primary tumor, nephrectomy 4 weeks later. Only in-frame clones appear in the TCRdb table, and some are missing; sequencing was by immunoSEQ multiplex PCR. The data contain about 130,000 clones, around 80% of them singletons. Sample: blood, taken from a patient whose treatment included radiotherapy and nephrectomy. The source is a woman aged 55-75 years with renal cell carcinoma.

The chain couples TRBV23-1 to TRBJ2-5, with D possibly being TRBD2 (5 bases). TRBV23-1 is treated as an ORF (open reading frame) with a function not yet certain. Trimming stripped 0 bases from V and 3 bases from J, with 17 bases between. CDR3 length: 17 residues. The CDR3 region has the DNA TGCGCCAGCAGTCAATCAGAGGGAAAGGGCGATAAAGAGACCCAGTACTTC. Encoded protein: CASSQSEGKGDKETQYF.

The J gene is TRBJ1-2, the V gene TRBV5-1; TRBD1 aligns across 7 bases. The CDR3 loop spans 16 amino acids. The V gene end was trimmed by 0 bases and the J gene end by 8 bases; junction bases not matched to a gene: 13. The germline V gene encodes CDR1 SGHRS and CDR2 YFSETQ. The CDR3 DNA is TGCGCCAGCAGCTTGGCGAACCAACAGGGGACCCACGGCTACACCTTC. Amino acids: CASSLANQQGTHGYTF.

In DNA, the CDR3 is TGCGCCAGCAGCGGGGGGACATTCTACGAGCAGTACTTC. It is translated as CASSGGTFYEQYF. This chain joins TRBV5-1 and TRBJ2-7; perhaps D is TRBD1 or TRBD2 (6 bases each). The CDR3 is made up of 13 amino acids. Trimming removed 4 bases at V and 3 bases at J, with 11 bases between. Germline assignment: CDR1 SGHRS and CDR2 YFSETQ.

This clone is a singleton in its sample. CDR3 in DNA: TGCGCCAGCAGCCCGATAACAGGGGTCGCATACACCACGCCCTACAATGAGCAGTTCTTC. Amino acids: CASSPITGVAYTTPYNEQFF. The chain employs TRBV4-1 and TRBJ2-1, with 7 bases lining up with TRBD1. Trimming took 4 bases from V and 2 from J; bases not matched to a gene: 20. Germline CDR1 and CDR2: MGHRA and YSYEKL. The CDR3 loop spans 20 amino acids.

This sequence joins TRBV7-3 and TRBJ2-1; D may match TRBD1 or TRBD2 (5 bases each). In germline, CDR1 is SGHTA, CDR2 FQGTGA. V was cut by 0 bases and J by 0 bases, with 9 bases left in between. There are 16 residues in the CDR3. Here the CDR3 DNA reads TGTGCCAGCAGCTTAACCGCAGGGAGCTCCTACAATGAGCAGTTCTTC. Translating it yields CASSLTAGSSYNEQFF.

In nucleotides, the CDR3 is TGTGCCAGCAGTCCCACACTAGCGGGGGGTTACGAGCAGTACTTC. It codes for CASSPTLAGGYEQYF. The chain combines TRBV28 with TRBJ2-7; 12 nucleotides line up with TRBD2. CDR3 length: 15 amino acids. The V and J ends lost 5 bases and 4 bases, in that order; junction bases with no gene match: 6. Germline V gives CDR1 MDHEN, CDR2 SYDVKM.

The J gene is TRBJ2-2, the V gene TRBV9; 11 nucleotides match TRBD2. Germline V lookup: CDR1 SGDLS, CDR2 YYNGEE. The CDR3 has 15 residues. V shed 6 bases and J 4 bases; nucleotides not matched to a gene: 5. The CDR3 is CASTVGLAVTGELFF. The CDR3 DNA reads as TGTGCCAGCACCGTGGGACTAGCGGTCACCGGGGAGCTGTTTTTT.

V is TRBV28 and J is TRBJ2-7, with 12 bases identical to TRBD1. Germline loops: CDR1 MDHEN, CDR2 SYDVKM. This CDR3 comprises 15 residues. V dropped 2 bases and J dropped 7; count of bases not matched to a gene: 6. The CDR3 here is CASSLGGQGAGEQYF. The CDR3 coding sequence is TGTGCCAGCAGTTTAGGGGGACAGGGGGCGGGAGAGCAGTACTTC.

This chain links TRBV2 with TRBJ1-2; 9 bases match TRBD1. V lost 6 bases to trimming and J lost 7 bases; unmatched junction nucleotides: 15. Per germline, CDR1 SNHLY and CDR2 FYNNEI. The CDR3 has 16 amino acids. The CDR3 spells CASRNPGQGGGSGYTF. DNA for the CDR3: TGTGCCAGCAGAAACCCGGGACAGGGAGGTGGAAGTGGCTACACCTTC.

The chain combines TRBV29-1 with TRBJ2-1; D possibly uses TRBD1 or TRBD2 (5 bases each). This CDR3 is 15 amino acids long. Germline CDR1 SQVTM, CDR2 ANQGSEA. Trimming pared 1 base from V and 8 bases from J, leaving 18 bases between. Here the CDR3 DNA reads TGCAGCGTTGAAGGGGACGCAGCCCTGAGGGATGAGCAGTTCTTC. Translation: CSVEGDAALRDEQFF.

This clone was observed at least ten times. J is TRBJ2-3 and V is TRBV6-5, with D possibly being TRBD2 (6 bases). This CDR3 spans 16 amino acids. CDR1 is MNHEY and CDR2 is SVGAGI in the germline V gene. V was trimmed by 2 bases and J by 0 bases, leaving 12 bases between them. The CDR3 loop is CASSYIGGSSTDTQYF. CDR3 DNA sequence: TGTGCCAGCAGTTACATCGGGGGATCTAGCACAGATACGCAGTATTTT.

The chain couples TRBV5-4 to TRBJ2-1; weak D call: TRBD2 (6 bases). The V end was cut by 2 bases, the J end by 6 bases, with 6 bases between. The CDR3 runs 12 residues. Germline values: CDR1 SGHNT, CDR2 YYREEE (reference sequence). CDR3 residues: CASSFGSNEQFF. The CDR3 DNA sequence: TGTGCCAGCAGCTTCGGGAGCAATGAGCAGTTCTTC.

This chain links TRBV6-5 with TRBJ1-2, with 7 bases fitting TRBD1. Germline CDR1 is MNHEY and CDR2 is SVGAGI. The length of the CDR3 is 15 residues. V was pared by 7 bases and J by 0 bases, with 8 bases of the junction left unmatched. CDR3 region: CASIRTGDPNYGYTF. The CDR3 nucleotides read TGTGCCAGCATTAGGACAGGCGACCCTAACTATGGCTACACCTTC.

This clone was observed a single time. This chain uses TRBV7-3 with TRBJ2-3; D possibly corresponds to TRBD1 (6 bases). CDR3 size: 17 residues. The germline gives CDR1 SGHTA, CDR2 FQGTGA. Trimming removed 0 bases at V and 0 bases at J, with 13 bases between. CDR3 nucleotide sequence: TGTGCCAGCAGCTTAACAGGGGCTACAGGGAGCACAGATACGCAGTATTTT. Translation gives CASSLTGATGSTDTQYF. The variable domain in full, completed from reference TRBV7-3 and TRBJ2-3, reads GAGVSQTPSNKVTEKGKYVELRCDPISGHTALYWYRQSLGQGPEFLIYFQGTGAADDSGLPNDRFFAVRPEGSVSTLKIQRTERGDSAVYLCASSLTGATGSTDTQYFGPGTRLTVL.

Comments on this clone: This specimen includes other DNA sequences encoding the same CDR3. CDR3: CASSLVGQETQYF. CDR3 nucleotides: TGCGCCAGCAGCTTGGTTGGCCAAGAGACCCAGTACTTC. The chain recombines TRBV5-1 with TRBJ2-5, with D unclear. V lost 0 bases to trimming and J lost 1 base, with 4 bases between them. CDR3 length: 13 residues. Germline loops: CDR1 SGHRS, CDR2 YFSETQ.

V usage is TRBV6-1 and J usage is TRBJ1-5; D is ambiguous. Germline V gene lookup returns CDR1 MNHNS and CDR2 SASEGT. The CDR3 length is 15 residues. V lost 5 bases, J lost 5 bases, and 16 bases lay in between. As DNA, the CDR3 is TGTGCCAGCAGTCCCAGAGCGGACGGAGATCAGCCCCAGCATTTT. It encodes CASSPRADGDQPQHF.

The chain has TRBV19 and TRBJ1-4; D may be TRBD1 (6 bases). The germline V gene has CDR1 LNHDA and CDR2 SQIVND (reference sequence). V lost 5 bases, J lost 3 bases, and 13 bases lay in between. This CDR3 contains 15 residues. Here the CDR3 DNA reads TGTGCCAGTAGTCCGACAGGCCTCTCTAATGAAAAACTGTTTTTT. Encoded protein: CASSPTGLSNEKLFF.

The chain links TRBV10-2 to TRBJ1-5; D is unresolved. Trimming cost V 7 bases and J 3 bases, with 10 bases left between them. CDR1 and CDR2 (germline): WSHSY, SAAADI. The CDR3 contains 13 residues. CDR3 sequence reads: CASKQQLNQPQHF. The CDR3 DNA reads as TGCGCCAGCAAGCAACAGCTCAATCAGCCCCAGCATTTT.

This sequence joins TRBV19 and TRBJ2-2; D may be TRBD2 (6 bases). V lost 7 bases, J lost 7 bases, and 19 bases lay in between. CDR3 length: 15 residues. CDR1 and CDR2 from the germline V gene are LNHDA and SQIVND (reference sequence). The CDR3 reads CASMGRYEYGGELFF. The CDR3 nucleotides read TGTGCCAGTATGGGGAGGTATGAATACGGCGGGGAGCTGTTTTTT.

V is TRBV7-6 and J is TRBJ2-2, with D possibly TRBD2 on 7 matching bases. The V end was cut by 6 bases, the J end by 0 bases, with 29 bases between. Germline CDR1 SGHVS, CDR2 FNYEAQ. The CDR3 length is 21 residues. CDR3 coding DNA: TGTGCCAGCAGACAAGGGGGGGGCCATTCTCGCTTAACCCCGAACACCGGGGAGCTGTTTTTT. It translates to CASRQGGGHSRLTPNTGELFF.

This chain connects TRBV7-2 to TRBJ2-1, with 11 nucleotides matching TRBD2. This CDR3 has 16 amino acids. Germline CDR1 is SGHTA and CDR2 is FQGNSA. V shed 2 bases, J shed 5 bases, and the junction held 5 bases outside the gene matches. The CDR3 region has the DNA TGTGCCAGCAGCTTATCCCTAGCGGGGGGAAACAATGAGCAGTTCTTC. This sequence encodes CASSLSLAGGNNEQFF.

This clone has more than one count but fewer than ten. The V and J genes are TRBV7-2 and TRBJ2-1; TRBD1 matches at 8 bases. Germline assignment: CDR1 SGHTA and CDR2 FQGNSA. Trimming removed 6 bases from V and 2 bases from J; junction bases left unmatched: 3. The CDR3 is made up of 14 amino acids. CDR3 sequence reads: CASSKDRAYNEQFF. The CDR3 region has the DNA TGTGCCAGCAGTAAGGACAGGGCCTACAATGAGCAGTTCTTC.

The chain employs TRBV6-5 and TRBJ2-3; 7 bases agree with TRBD2. The CDR3 is 16 residues long. V lost 2 bases and J lost 2; bases outside the gene matches: 7. Germline V gene lookup returns CDR1 MNHEY and CDR2 SVGAGI. In nucleotides, the CDR3 is TGTGCCAGCAGTTACGGCGGGGGTCTCTACACAGATACGCAGTATTTT. Translated: CASSYGGGLYTDTQYF.

The chain links TRBV7-9 to TRBJ2-5; 9 nucleotides agree with TRBD1. The germline CDR1 and CDR2 sequences are SEHNR and FQNEAQ (reference sequence). With 5 bases clipped from V and 5 bases from J, the junction kept 6 bases outside the gene matches. This CDR3 is 14 amino acids long. The CDR3 protein is CASSVGQGMETQYF. The CDR3 DNA reads as TGTGCCAGCAGCGTGGGACAGGGTATGGAGACCCAGTACTTC.

For this clone: This CDR3 is also generated by other DNA sequences in the sample. The chain combines TRBV5-1 with TRBJ1-1; a possible D gene is TRBD1 (5 bases). V lost 0 bases and J lost 3, with 6 bases in between. CDR1 and CDR2 (germline): SGHRS, YFSETQ. The CDR3 is 13 amino acids. Here the CDR3 DNA reads TGCGCCAGCAGCTTGGCAGGGTACACTGAAGCTTTCTTT. This translates into CASSLAGYTEAFF.

This chain joins TRBV29-1 and TRBJ2-1, with D maybe TRBD1 (7 bases). Trimming pared 4 bases from V and 7 bases from J, leaving 23 bases between. This CDR3 contains 16 residues. In germline, CDR1 is SQVTM, CDR2 ANQGSEA. The CDR3: CSVVRVGRQTGNEQFF. CDR3 coding DNA: TGCAGCGTTGTTCGAGTCGGGAGACAGACAGGGAATGAGCAGTTCTTC.

The chain carries TRBV28 and TRBJ2-3; a possible D gene is TRBD1 (5 bases). The V end was cut by 5 bases, the J end by 1 base, with 16 bases between. CDR1 MDHEN and CDR2 SYDVKM come from the germline V gene. The CDR3 is made up of 16 amino acids. Written as DNA, the CDR3 is TGTGCCAGCAGTACATCCAGGGTGGGCGGCACAGATACGCAGTATTTT. This sequence encodes CASSTSRVGGTDTQYF. The whole variable domain, filled in from reference TRBV28 and TRBJ2-3, reads DVKVTQSSRYLVKRTGEKVFLECVQDMDHENMFWYRQDPGLGLRLIYFSYDVKMKEKGDIPEGYSVSREKKERFSLILESASTNQTSMYLCASSTSRVGGTDTQYFGPGTRLTVL.

This chain links TRBV9 with TRBJ1-2; D call uncertain. The CDR3 contains 14 residues. Trimming stripped 7 bases from V and 4 bases from J, with 17 bases between. Germline lookup yields CDR1 SGDLS and CDR2 YYNGEE. The CDR3 sequence: CASGRGRSFYGYTF. CDR3 sequence (DNA): TGTGCCAGCGGGAGAGGTAGAAGTTTCTATGGCTACACCTTC.

The chain links TRBV6-1 to TRBJ1-1; D gene unclear. Germline V gene data show CDR1 as MNHNS and CDR2 as SASEGT. V lost 4 bases to trimming and J lost 11 bases, with 11 bases between them. This CDR3 region has 11 residues. As DNA, the CDR3 is TGTGCCAGCAGTGGCACAGAGAGGGCTTTCTTT. As protein: CASSGTERAFF.